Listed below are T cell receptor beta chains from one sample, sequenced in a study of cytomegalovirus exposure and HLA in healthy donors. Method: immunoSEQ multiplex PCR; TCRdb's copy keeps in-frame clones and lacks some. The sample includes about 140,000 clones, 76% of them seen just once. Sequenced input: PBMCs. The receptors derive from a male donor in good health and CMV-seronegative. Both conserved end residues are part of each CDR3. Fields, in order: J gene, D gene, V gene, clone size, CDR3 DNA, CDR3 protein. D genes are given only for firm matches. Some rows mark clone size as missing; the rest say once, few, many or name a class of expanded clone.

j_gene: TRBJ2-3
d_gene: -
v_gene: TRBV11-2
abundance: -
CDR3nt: TGTGCCAGCAGCTCTTGGGCCGGGGGTCCCGATACGCAGTATTTT
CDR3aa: CASSSWAGGPDTQYF

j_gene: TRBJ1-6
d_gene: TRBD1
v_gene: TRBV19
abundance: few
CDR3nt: TGTGCCAGTAGCTCCGCCGGGACAGGGGCTTCACCCCTCCACTTT
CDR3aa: CASSSAGTGASPLHF

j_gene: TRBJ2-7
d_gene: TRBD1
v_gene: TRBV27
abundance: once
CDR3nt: TGTGCCAGCAGTCTATACCGGGACAGGGACCACGAGCAGTACTTC
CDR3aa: CASSLYRDRDHEQYF

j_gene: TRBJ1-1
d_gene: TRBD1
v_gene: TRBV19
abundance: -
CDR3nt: TGTGCCAGTACCCCGGAACAGGGGGCGAGGGGTAAAGCTTTCTTT
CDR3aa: CASTPEQGARGKAFF

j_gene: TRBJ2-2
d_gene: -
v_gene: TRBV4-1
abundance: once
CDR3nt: TGCGCCAGCAGCCCTATCTCTACCTGGTCGGACACCGGGGAGCTGTTTTTT
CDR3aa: CASSPISTWSDTGELFF

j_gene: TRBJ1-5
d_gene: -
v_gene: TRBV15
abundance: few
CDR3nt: TGTGCCACCGCACGGGGGGCAAGCAATCAGCCCCAGCATTTT
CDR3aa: CATARGASNQPQHF

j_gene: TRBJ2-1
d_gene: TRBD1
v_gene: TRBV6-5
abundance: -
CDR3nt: TGTGCCAGCAATCCGGGACAGGGGATAAGTGAGCAGTTCTTC
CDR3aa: CASNPGQGISEQFF

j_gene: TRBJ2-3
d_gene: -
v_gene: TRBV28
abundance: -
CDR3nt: TGTGCCAGCAGTCCCGGGACAACAGTAGATACGCAGTATTTT
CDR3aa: CASSPGTTVDTQYF

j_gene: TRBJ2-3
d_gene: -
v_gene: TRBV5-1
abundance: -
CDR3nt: TGCGCCAGCAGCGTGGCGATAGCCACAGATACGCAGTATTTT
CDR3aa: CASSVAIATDTQYF

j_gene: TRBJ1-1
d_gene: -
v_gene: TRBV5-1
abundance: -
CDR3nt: TGCGCCAGCAGCTTTTCGGGACTCCGGGACACTGAAGCTTTCTTT
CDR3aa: CASSFSGLRDTEAFF

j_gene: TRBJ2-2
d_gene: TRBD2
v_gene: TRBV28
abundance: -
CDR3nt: TGTGCCAGCAGACTAGCGGGAGGGAGGAACGGGGAGCTGTTTTTT
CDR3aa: CASRLAGGRNGELFF

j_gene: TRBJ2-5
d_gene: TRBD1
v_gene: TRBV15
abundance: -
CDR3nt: TGTGCCACCAGCAGAACCTCCGGGACAGGCCAAGAGACCCAGTACTTC
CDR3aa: CATSRTSGTGQETQYF

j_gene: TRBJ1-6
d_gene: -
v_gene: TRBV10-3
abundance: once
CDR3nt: TGTGCCATCAGCACAGGGAACTCCTATAATTCACCCCTCCACTTT
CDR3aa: CAISTGNSYNSPLHF

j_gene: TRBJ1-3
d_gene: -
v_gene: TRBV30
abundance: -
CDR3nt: TGTGCCTTGACAGGCTCTGGAAACACCATATATTTT
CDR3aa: CALTGSGNTIYF

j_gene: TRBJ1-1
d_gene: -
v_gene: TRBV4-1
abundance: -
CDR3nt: TGCGCCAGCAGCCTTTGGGGAGGGACTGAAGCTTTCTTT
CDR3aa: CASSLWGGTEAFF

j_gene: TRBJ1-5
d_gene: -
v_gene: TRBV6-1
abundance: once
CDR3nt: TGTGCCAGCAGTCTATCTCATTTCAATCAGCCCCAGCATTTT
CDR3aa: CASSLSHFNQPQHF

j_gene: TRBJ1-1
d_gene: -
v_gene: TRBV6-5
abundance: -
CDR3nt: TGTGCCAGCAGTTACGGAGGGGTAACTGAAGCTTTCTTT
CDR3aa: CASSYGGVTEAFF

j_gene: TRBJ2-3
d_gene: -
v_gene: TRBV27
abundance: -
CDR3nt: TGTGCCAGCAGTCCCTCGACAGTCACAGATACGCAGTATTTT
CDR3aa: CASSPSTVTDTQYF

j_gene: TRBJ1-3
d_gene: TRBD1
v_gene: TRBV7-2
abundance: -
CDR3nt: TGTGCCAGCACCACAGGGGTAGGAAACACCATATATTTT
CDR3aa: CASTTGVGNTIYF

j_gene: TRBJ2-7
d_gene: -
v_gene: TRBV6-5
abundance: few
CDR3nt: TGTGCCAGCAGAGACTCCGCCTACGAGCAGTACTTC
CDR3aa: CASRDSAYEQYF

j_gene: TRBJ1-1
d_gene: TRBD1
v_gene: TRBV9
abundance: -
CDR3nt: TGTGCCAGCAGCGCGGGAGGGGGCAGTGGGACTGAAGCTTTCTTT
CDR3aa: CASSAGGGSGTEAFF

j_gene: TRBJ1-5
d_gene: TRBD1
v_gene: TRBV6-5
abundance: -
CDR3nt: TGTGCCAGCAAAATGGACAGGGGCGGCAATCAGCCCCAGCATTTT
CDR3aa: CASKMDRGGNQPQHF

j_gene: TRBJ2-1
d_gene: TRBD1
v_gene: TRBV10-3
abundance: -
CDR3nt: TGTGCCATCAGGCCCGGGACAGGGCTTTACAATGAGCAGTTCTTC
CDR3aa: CAIRPGTGLYNEQFF

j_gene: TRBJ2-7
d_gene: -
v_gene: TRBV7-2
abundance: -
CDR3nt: TGTGCCAGCAGCTTAGAACTGTTATCCTACGAGCAGTACTTC
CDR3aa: CASSLELLSYEQYF

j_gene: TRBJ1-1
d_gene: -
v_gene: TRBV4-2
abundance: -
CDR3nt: TGTGCCAGCAGCCAGTCGACAGAACTGAACACTGAAGCTTTCTTT
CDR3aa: CASSQSTELNTEAFF

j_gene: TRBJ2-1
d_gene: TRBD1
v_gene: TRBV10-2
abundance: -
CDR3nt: TGCGCCAGCAGTGGAAAACCGGGACAGGAGCTCTTAACCTACAATGAGCAGTTCTTC
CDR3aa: CASSGKPGQELLTYNEQFF

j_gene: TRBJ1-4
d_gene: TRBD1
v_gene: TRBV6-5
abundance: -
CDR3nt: TGTGCCAGCAGCCCGTGGACAGGGTGGGATGAAAAACTGTTTTTT
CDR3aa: CASSPWTGWDEKLFF

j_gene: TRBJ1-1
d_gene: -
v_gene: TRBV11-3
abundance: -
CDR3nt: TGTGCCAGCAGCTTCTTACCGGGCACTGAAGCTTTCTTT
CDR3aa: CASSFLPGTEAFF

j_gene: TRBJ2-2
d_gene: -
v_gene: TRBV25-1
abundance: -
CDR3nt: TGTGCCAGCAGTGAATTTTCGCAGGGCAGGACCGGGGAGCTGTTTTTT
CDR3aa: CASSEFSQGRTGELFF

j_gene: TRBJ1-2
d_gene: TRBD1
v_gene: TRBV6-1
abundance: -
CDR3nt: TGTGCCAGCAGTGAAGGGGAGACAGGGGCCTATGGCTACACCTTC
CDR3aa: CASSEGETGAYGYTF

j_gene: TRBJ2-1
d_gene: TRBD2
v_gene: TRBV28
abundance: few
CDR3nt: TGTGCCAGCAGTTCTCCGACTAGCGGGAGGGAAAGGAATGAGCAGTTCTTC
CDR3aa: CASSSPTSGRERNEQFF

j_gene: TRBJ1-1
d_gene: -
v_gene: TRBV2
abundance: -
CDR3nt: TGTGCCAGCAGTCCCGACTTAACTCGGGGGGCTTTCTTT
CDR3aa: CASSPDLTRGAFF

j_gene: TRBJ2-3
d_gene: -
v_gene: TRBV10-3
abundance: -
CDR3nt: TGTGCCATCAGTGGTAGCGGCTCCGGGGGAGATACGCAGTATTTT
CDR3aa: CAISGSGSGGDTQYF

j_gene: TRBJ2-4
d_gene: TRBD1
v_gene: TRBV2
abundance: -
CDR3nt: TGTGCCAGCAGTAGGACAGGGGGAAACATTCAGTACTTC
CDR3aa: CASSRTGGNIQYF

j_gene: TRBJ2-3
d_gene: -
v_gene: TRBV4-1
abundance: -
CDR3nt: TGCGCCAGCAGCCCACAGCGGGTCTCAAGCACAGATACGCAGTATTTT
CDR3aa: CASSPQRVSSTDTQYF

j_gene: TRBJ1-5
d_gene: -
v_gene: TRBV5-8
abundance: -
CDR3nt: TGTGCCAGCAGCCCGGTTCCTGGGGGGATAGGCAATCAGCCCCAGCATTTT
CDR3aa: CASSPVPGGIGNQPQHF

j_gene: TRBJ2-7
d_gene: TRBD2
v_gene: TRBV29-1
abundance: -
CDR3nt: TGCAGCGTTGAAGAGGGAAGCGGGAGGCTCTGGGAGCAGTACTTC
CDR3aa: CSVEEGSGRLWEQYF

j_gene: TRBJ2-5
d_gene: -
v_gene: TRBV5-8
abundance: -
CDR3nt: TGTGCCAGCAGCTTGGCTGGTGCAGGGGCGGATGAGACCCAGTACTTC
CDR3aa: CASSLAGAGADETQYF

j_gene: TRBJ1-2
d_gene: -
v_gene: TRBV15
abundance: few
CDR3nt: TGTGCCACCAGCAGGGGGGGGGACCTTCATGGCTACACCTTC
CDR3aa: CATSRGGDLHGYTF

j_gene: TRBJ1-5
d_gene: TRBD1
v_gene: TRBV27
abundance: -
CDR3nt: TGTGCCAGCGGGACAGGGAGCAATCAGCCCCAGCATTTT
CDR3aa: CASGTGSNQPQHF

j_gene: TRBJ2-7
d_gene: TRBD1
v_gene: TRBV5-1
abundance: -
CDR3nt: TGCGCCAGCAGCGTAATGGACAGGTCCTCCTACGAGCAGTACTTC
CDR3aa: CASSVMDRSSYEQYF

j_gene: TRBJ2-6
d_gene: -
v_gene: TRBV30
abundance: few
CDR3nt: TGTGCCTGGAGTGTCGGGGGGCCCTCTGGGGCCAACGTCCTGACTTTC
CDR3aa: CAWSVGGPSGANVLTF

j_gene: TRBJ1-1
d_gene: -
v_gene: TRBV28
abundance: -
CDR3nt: TGTGCCAGCGGGACACCGAACACTGAAGCTTTCTTT
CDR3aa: CASGTPNTEAFF